This T cell receptor (beta chain) was sequenced for a study of cytomegalovirus exposure and HLA in healthy donors. General study points: Several of the most significant clusters appeared, in a later analysis, to be linked to common viral pathogens. A later analysis linked fewer than 20,000 TCR beta sequences to HLA alleles at 0.05 false discovery rate.

CDR3 size: 14 residues. Per germline, CDR1 MNHEY and CDR2 SMNVEV (reference sequence). V shed 2 bases and J shed 5 bases, with 12 bases lying between them. PCR amplification relied on 60 Vbeta primers (plus 13 Jbeta primers). Assay: immunoSEQ multiplex PCR; the TCRdb copy retains only in-frame clones and omits some. The repertoire consists of 200,000 to 250,000 clones, with just under 80% occurring once and the leading ten covering around 0.45%. Of note for this clone: Its antigen is not known.

This sequence was found in a boy younger than 18 in good health and CMV-seronegative. Material: PBMCs. The chain joins TRBV27 to TRBJ1-1; D perhaps matches TRBD1 (6 bases). The DNA of the CDR3 is TGTGCCAGCAGTTTAGGCAGGGGAGGGACTGAAGCTTTCTTT. This encodes CASSLGRGGTEAFF.